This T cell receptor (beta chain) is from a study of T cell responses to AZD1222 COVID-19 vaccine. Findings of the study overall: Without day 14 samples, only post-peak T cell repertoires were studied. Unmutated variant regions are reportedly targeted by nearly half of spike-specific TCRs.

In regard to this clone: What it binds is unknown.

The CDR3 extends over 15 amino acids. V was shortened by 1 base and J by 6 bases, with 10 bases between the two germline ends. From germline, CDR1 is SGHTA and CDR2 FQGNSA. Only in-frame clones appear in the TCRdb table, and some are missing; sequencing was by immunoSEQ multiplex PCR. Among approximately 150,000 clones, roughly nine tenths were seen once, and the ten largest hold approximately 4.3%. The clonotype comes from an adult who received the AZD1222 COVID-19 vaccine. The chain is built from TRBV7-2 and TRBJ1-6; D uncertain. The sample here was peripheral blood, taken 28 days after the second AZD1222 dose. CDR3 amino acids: CASSLVKGGNSPLHF. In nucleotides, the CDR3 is TGTGCCAGCAGCTTAGTCAAGGGTGGTAATTCACCCCTCCACTTT.